This T cell receptor beta chain originates from a study of chemoradiotherapy in HPV16-positive cancers. Study-wide background: Functional T-cell assays on a couple of HPV16-positive patients' cells defined candidate HPV-specific clones and common TCR motifs.

Study-wide results and limits: HPV-specific T cells were functionally defined from only a couple of HPV16-positive patients. Non-HPV-specific T cells did not expand in tumors during treatment, whereas candidate HPV-specific clones and E7-related motifs did.

Repertoires were sampled repeatedly during chemoradiotherapy. V lost 5 bases and J 4 bases, leaving 9 bases between the germline ends. The CDR3 loop spans 12 amino acids. CDR1 and CDR2 from the germline V gene are SGHTA and FQGNSA. Measured with immunoSEQ multiplex PCR; TCRdb has only the in-frame clones, and not every one. The sample has 14,000 or so clones, approximately 72% seen once. This clone was found a few times. Its antigen is not identified. This sample was obtained from a patient who underwent chemoradiotherapy. V usage is TRBV7-2 and J usage is TRBJ2-7; a possible D gene is TRBD2 (5 bases). The TCR was taken from a human donor with HPV-associated anogenital cancer. In DNA form, the CDR3 reads TGTGCCAGCAGCGGAGGCGCTTACGAGCAGTACTTC. This encodes CASSGGAYEQYF. Together with reference TRBV7-2 and TRBJ2-7, the CDR3 gives the full variable domain: GAGVSQSPSNKVTEKGKDVELRCDPISGHTALYWYRQSLGQGLEFLIYFQGNSAPDKSGLPSDRFSAERTGGSVSTLTIQRTQQEDSAVYLCASSGGAYEQYFGPGTRLTVT.